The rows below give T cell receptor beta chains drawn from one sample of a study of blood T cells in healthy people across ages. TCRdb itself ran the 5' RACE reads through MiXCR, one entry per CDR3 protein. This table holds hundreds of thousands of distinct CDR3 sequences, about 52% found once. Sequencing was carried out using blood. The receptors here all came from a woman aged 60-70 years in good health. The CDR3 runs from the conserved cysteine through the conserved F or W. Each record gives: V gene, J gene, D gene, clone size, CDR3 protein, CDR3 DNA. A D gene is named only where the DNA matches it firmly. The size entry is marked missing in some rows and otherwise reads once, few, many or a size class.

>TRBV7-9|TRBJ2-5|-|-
CASSVGGIQETQYF
TGTGCCAGCAGCGTCGGAGGGATTCAAGAGACCCAGTACTTC
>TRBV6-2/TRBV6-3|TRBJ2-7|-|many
CASSGGAYEQYF
TGTGCCAGCAGTGGGGGAGCCTACGAGCAGTACTTC
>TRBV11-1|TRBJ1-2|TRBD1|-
CASRYRDSTYGYTF
TGTGCCAGCAGATACCGGGACAGCACCTATGGCTACACCTTC
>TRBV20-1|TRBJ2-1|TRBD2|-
CSARESGKYNEQFF
TGCAGTGCTCGAGAGAGCGGGAAATACAATGAGCAGTTCTTC
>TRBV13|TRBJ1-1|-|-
CASVRTVNTEAFF
TGTGCCAGCGTGAGGACCGTAAACACTGAAGCTTTCTTT
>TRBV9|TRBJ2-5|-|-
CASSVDQGQETQYF
TGTGCCAGCAGCGTAGACCAGGGCCAAGAGACCCAGTACTTC
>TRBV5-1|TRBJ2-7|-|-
CASSSEGRVLEQYF
TGCGCCAGCAGTTCCGAAGGGCGGGTTCTCGAGCAGTACTTC
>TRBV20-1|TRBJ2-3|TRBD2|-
CSARSGPLAGLQYF
TGCAGTGCTAGGAGTGGTCCCCTAGCGGGACTTCAGTATTTT
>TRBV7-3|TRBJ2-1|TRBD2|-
CASSFSAGLYNEQFF
TGTGCCAGCAGTTTTTCGGCGGGACTATACAATGAGCAGTTCTTC
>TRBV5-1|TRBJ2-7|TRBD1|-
CASSLEGAEQYF
TGCGCCAGCAGCTTGGAGGGGGCCGAGCAGTACTTC
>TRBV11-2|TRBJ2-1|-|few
CASSLAYGVDNEQFF
TGTGCCAGCAGCTTAGCATACGGAGTTGACAATGAGCAGTTCTTC
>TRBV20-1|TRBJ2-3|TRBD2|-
CSARAGEGSDTQYF
TGCAGTGCCCGAGCGGGAGAAGGATCAGATACGCAGTATTTT
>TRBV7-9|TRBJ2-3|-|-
CASSSGGTGTDTQYF
TGTGCCAGCAGCTCGGGAGGGACAGGGACAGATACGCAGTATTTT
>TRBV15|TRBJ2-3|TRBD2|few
CATSRDLPSGRGADTQYF
TGTGCCACCAGCAGAGATCTCCCCAGCGGGAGAGGGGCAGATACGCAGTATTTT
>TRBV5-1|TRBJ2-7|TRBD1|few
CASSPTTDRSVKEQYF
TGCGCCAGCAGCCCGACGACGGACAGGAGTGTTAAGGAGCAGTACTTC
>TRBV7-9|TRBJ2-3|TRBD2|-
CASSLGSGVAGGRTDTQYF
TGTGCCAGCAGCTTAGGAAGTGGAGTAGCGGGAGGTCGAACAGATACGCAGTATTTT
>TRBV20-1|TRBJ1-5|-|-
CSASKGINQPQHF
TGCAGTGCTAGCAAGGGGATCAATCAGCCCCAGCATTTT
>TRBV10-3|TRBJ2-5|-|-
CAIRVEQYF
TGTGCCATCAGGGTTGAGCAGTACTTC
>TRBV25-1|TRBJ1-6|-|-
CASSELGGSYNSPLHF
TGTGCCAGCAGTGAATTGGGGGGCTCCTATAATTCACCCCTCCACTTT
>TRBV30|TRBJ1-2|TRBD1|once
CAWSVNNRGLGYTF
TGTGCCTGGAGTGTTAACAACAGGGGTTTGGGCTACACCTTC